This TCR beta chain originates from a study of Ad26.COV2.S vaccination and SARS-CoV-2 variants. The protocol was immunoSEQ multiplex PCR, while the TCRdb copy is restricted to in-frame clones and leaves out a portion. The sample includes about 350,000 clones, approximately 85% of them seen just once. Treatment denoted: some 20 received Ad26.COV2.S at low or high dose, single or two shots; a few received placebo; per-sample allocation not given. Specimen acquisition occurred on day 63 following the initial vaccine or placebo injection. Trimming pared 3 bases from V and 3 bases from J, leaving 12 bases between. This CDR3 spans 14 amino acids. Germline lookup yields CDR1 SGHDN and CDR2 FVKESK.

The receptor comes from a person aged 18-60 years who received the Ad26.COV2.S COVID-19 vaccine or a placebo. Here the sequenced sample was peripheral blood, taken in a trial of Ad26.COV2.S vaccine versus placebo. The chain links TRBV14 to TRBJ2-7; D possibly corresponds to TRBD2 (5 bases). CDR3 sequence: CASSHWRANYEQYF. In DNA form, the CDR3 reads TGTGCCAGCAGCCATTGGCGGGCTAACTACGAGCAGTACTTC. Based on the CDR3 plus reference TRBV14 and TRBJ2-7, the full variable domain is EAGVTQFPSHSVIEKGQTVTLRCDPISGHDNLYWYRRVMGKEIKFLLHFVKESKQDESGMPNNRFLAERTGGTYSTLKVQPAELEDSGVYFCASSHWRANYEQYFGPGTRLTVT.